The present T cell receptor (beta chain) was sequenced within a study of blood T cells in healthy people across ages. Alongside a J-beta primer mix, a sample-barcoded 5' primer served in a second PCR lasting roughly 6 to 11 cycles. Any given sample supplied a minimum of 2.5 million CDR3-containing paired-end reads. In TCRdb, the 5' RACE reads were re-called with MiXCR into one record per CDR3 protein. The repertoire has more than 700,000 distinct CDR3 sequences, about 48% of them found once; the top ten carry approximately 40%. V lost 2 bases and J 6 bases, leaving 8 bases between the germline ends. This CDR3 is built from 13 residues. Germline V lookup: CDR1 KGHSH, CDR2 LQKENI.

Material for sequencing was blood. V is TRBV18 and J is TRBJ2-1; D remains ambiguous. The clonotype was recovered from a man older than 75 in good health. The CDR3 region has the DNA TGTGCCAGCTCACCAGGTCCCCGCAATGAGCAGTTCTTC. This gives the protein CASSPGPRNEQFF.